The source of this T cell receptor (beta chain) is a study of metastatic and nonmetastatic thyroid tumors. Study summary: It was across blood and tumor or nodule tissue from malignant and benign thyroid patients that repertoires were compared. Study-level points and caveats: Reportedly, malignant thyroid tumors had significantly higher TCR beta diversity than benign nodules, in blood and tumor.

Methods used by the authors: Between-group CDR3 differences, defined by clinicopathological status, yielded a distant-metastasis classifier for papillary thyroid cancer. Using MiXCR, TCRdb reanalyzed the PCR reads. It is TCRdb's table, rather than the study itself, that gives the V and J calls and clone size. This sample has under 25,000 clones, with less than 30% found just once. Germline V CDR1 and CDR2: LNHNV, YYDKDF (reference sequence). This CDR3 spans 13 amino acids. The V and J ends lost 0 bases and 8 bases, in that order; junction bases with no gene match: 1. As regards this clone: Its matching antigen is unknown.

Thyroid surgery was preceded by no treatment in any patient. The sequenced sample was blood. The rearrangement links TRBV15 to TRBJ1-2, with 9 bases aligning to TRBD1. The clonotype comes from a male donor with papillary thyroid cancer or a benign thyroid nodule (not recorded which). Some clones in this sample may be carry-over from other donors' samples. CDR3 region: CATSRDGQGGYTF. CDR3 nucleotide sequence: TGTGCCACCAGCAGAGATGGACAGGGGGGCTACACCTTC.